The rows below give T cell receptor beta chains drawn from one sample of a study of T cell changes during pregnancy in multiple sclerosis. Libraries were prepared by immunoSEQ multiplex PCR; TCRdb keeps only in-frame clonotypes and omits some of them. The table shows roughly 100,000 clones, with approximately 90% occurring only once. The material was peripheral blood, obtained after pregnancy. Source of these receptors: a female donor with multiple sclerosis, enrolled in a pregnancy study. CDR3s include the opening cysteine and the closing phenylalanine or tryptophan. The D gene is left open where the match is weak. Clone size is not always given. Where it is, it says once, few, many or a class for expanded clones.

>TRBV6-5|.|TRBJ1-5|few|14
CASSYAGEGQPQHF
TGTGCCAGCAGTTACGCAGGGGAAGGTCAGCCCCAGCATTTT
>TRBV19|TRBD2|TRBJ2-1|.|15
CASSIWGSGNYEQFF
TGTGCCAGTAGTATATGGGGTAGCGGGAACTATGAGCAGTTCTTC
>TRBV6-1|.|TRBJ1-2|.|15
CASSEMTGTNYGYTF
TGTGCCAGCAGTGAAATGACTGGTACTAACTATGGCTACACCTTC
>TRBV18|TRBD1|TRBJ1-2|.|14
CASSPGWTGDGYTF
TGTGCCAGCTCACCAGGCTGGACAGGGGATGGCTACACCTTC
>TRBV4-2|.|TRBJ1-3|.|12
CASSQAPDTIYF
TGTGCCAGCAGCCAAGCCCCTGACACCATATATTTT
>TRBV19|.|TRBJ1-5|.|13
CASSTGTSQPQHF
TGTGCCAGTAGTACAGGGACTAGTCAGCCCCAGCATTTT
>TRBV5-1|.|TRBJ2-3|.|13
CASSLGTADTQYF
TGCGCCAGCAGCTTGGGGACAGCAGATACGCAGTATTTT
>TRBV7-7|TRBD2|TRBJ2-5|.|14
CASSLGLAGETQYF
TGTGCCAGCAGCTTAGGACTAGCGGGTGAGACCCAGTACTTC
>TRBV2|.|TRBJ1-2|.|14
CASSGPGDSSGYTF
TGTGCCAGCAGTGGGCCAGGGGATTCCTCTGGCTACACCTTC
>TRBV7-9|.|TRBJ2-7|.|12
CASSLDRQEQYF
TGTGCCAGCAGCTTAGACAGGCAGGAGCAGTACTTC
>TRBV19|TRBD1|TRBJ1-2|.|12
CASRGTVYGYTF
TGTGCCAGTAGAGGGACAGTCTATGGCTACACCTTC
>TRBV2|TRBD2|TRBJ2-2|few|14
CASTNLAGTGELFF
TGTGCCAGCACCAACCTAGCGGGGACCGGGGAGCTGTTTTTT
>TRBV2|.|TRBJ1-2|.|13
CASSARLKTGYTF
TGTGCCAGCAGTGCGCGACTTAAGACTGGCTACACCTTC
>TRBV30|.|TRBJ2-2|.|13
CAWSGALSGELFF
TGTGCCTGGAGTGGAGCCTTATCCGGGGAGCTGTTTTTT
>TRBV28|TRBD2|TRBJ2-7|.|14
CASKPGLAVYEQYF
TGTGCCAGCAAACCCGGACTAGCGGTTTACGAGCAGTACTTC
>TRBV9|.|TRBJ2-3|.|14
CASSGGWGTDTQYF
TGTGCCAGCAGCGGAGGGTGGGGAACAGATACGCAGTATTTT
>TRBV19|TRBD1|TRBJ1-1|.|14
CATASGQGWTEAFF
TGTGCCACCGCTAGCGGACAGGGGTGGACTGAAGCTTTCTTT
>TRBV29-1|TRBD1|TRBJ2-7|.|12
CSVGLTGSEQYF
TGCAGCGTGGGGTTGACAGGGTCCGAGCAGTACTTC
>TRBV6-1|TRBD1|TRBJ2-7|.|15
CASIPTTGGTYEQYF
TGTGCCAGCATCCCAACGACAGGGGGAACCTACGAGCAGTACTTC
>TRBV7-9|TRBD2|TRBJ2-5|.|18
CASSFGTSGGSFQETQYF
TGTGCCAGCAGCTTTGGGACTAGCGGGGGGAGTTTCCAAGAGACCCAGTACTTC
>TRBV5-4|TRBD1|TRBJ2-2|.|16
CASSFRTGVNTGELFF
TGTGCCAGCAGCTTCCGGACAGGAGTCAACACCGGGGAGCTGTTTTTT
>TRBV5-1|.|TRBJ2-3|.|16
CASSLDPPGSTDTQYF
TGCGCCAGCAGCTTGGATCCGCCGGGTAGCACAGATACGCAGTATTTT
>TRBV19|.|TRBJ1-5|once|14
CASSRSGSNQPQHF
TGTGCCAGTAGTAGGTCGGGTAGCAATCAGCCCCAGCATTTT
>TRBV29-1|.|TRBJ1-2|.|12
CSGVGGSRGYTF
TGCAGCGGGGTGGGGGGTTCCCGCGGCTACACCTTC
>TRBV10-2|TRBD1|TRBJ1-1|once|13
CASRQGGNTEAFF
TGCGCCAGTAGACAGGGGGGGAACACTGAAGCTTTCTTT
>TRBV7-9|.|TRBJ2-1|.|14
CASSLGQKNNEQFF
TGTGCCAGCAGCCTCGGACAGAAGAACAATGAGCAGTTCTTC
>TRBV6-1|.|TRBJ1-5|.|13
CASDTYSNQPQHF
TGTGCCAGCGACACGTATAGCAATCAGCCCCAGCATTTT
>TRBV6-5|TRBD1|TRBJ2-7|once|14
CASSNRDSTYEQYF
TGTGCCAGCAGTAACCGGGACAGCACCTACGAGCAGTACTTC
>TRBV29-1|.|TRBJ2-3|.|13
CSVVNLITDTQYF
TGCAGCGTTGTGAACTTAATAACAGATACGCAGTATTTT
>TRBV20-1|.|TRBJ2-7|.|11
CSAPGAYEQYF
TGCAGTGCTCCGGGGGCCTACGAGCAGTACTTC
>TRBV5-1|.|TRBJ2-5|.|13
CASWAGGQETQYF
TGCGCCAGCTGGGCAGGGGGGCAAGAGACCCAGTACTTC
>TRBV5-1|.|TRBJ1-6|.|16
CASSLAAGKDNSPLHF
TGCGCCAGCAGCTTGGCCGCAGGGAAAGATAATTCACCCCTCCACTTT
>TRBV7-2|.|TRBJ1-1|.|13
CASSPGQNTEAFF
TGTGCCAGCAGCCCGGGACAGAACACTGAAGCTTTCTTT
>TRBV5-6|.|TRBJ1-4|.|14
CASSLRSDNEKLFF
TGTGCCAGCAGCTTGCGATCAGATAATGAAAAACTGTTTTTT
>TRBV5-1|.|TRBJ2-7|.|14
CASSLDGHGYEQYF
TGCGCCAGCAGCTTGGATGGACACGGCTACGAGCAGTACTTC